Listed here is a single T cell receptor (beta chain). Its antigen remains unknown. This specimen comes from a study of cytomegalovirus exposure and HLA in healthy donors. Broader study findings: Some V segments, including TRBV6-2 and TRBV6-3, were excluded as indistinguishable.

The CDR3 loop spans 17 amino acids. With 8 bases clipped from V and 0 bases from J, the junction kept 13 bases outside the gene matches. Germline CDR1 reads SEHNR; CDR2 reads FQNEAQ (reference sequence). 60 Vbeta and 13 Jbeta primers were used in PCR. TCRdb's table, derived via immunoSEQ multiplex PCR, lists solely in-frame clones and lacks some. In the table there are 65,000 or so clones, about 72% of which are singletons. The sequence was obtained from a middle-aged woman in good health and CMV-seropositive. Source material: PBMCs. The chain links TRBV7-9 to TRBJ1-3; TRBD1 matches 7 bases. The CDR3 protein is CASGPKNRDSSGNTIYF. CDR3 nucleotide sequence: TGTGCCAGCGGGCCAAAGAACCGGGACAGCTCTGGAAACACCATATATTTT.